This TCR beta chain was sequenced in a study of T cells in Graves' hyperthyroidism and ophthalmopathy. Study details: Before treatment of any kind, peripheral blood was taken at initial diagnosis. Study-wide points: The model made its ophthalmopathy prediction, and onset followed a median approximately 7 months later.

V dropped 2 bases and J dropped 3; count of bases not matched to a gene: 3. Per germline, CDR1 KGHSH and CDR2 LQKENI. There are 16 residues in the CDR3. Amplification of TCR beta CDR3 regions used RNA as the template. HTBI primers drove first-round RT-PCR of the TCR CDR3. Each CDR3 protein is one row after TCRdb ran MiXCR on the multiplex PCR reads. The table lists some 350,000 distinct CDR3 sequences, approximately 13% of them singletons, with 34% in the top ten. As concerns this clonotype: Its antigen is undetermined.

V gene TRBV18 combines with J gene TRBJ2-1, with 11 positions matching TRBD1. The sequencing sample was made of blood. The TCR originated in a woman between 40 and 55 years old with Graves' ophthalmopathy. The CDR3 spells CASSPSGQGDYNEQFF. CDR3 coding DNA: TGTGCCAGCTCACCATCGGGACAGGGGGACTACAATGAGCAGTTCTTC.